These 26 T cell receptor beta chains were sequenced from one sample in a study of beta chain features in type 1 diabetes. Study-wide results and limits: TCRB CDR3 length was moderately but significantly reduced in all four CD4+ subsets of Type 1 diabetes patients.

Their antigens are not known. What was sequenced were expressed TCRB transcripts, since all of the isolated RNA had been reverse transcribed. TCRdb's table, derived via immunoSEQ multiplex PCR, lists solely in-frame clones and lacks some. The profile shows 300,000 or so clones, approximately 9.7% of them singletons. Sequences were obtained from central memory CD4+ T cells from blood. The source is a man aged 25-45 years with type 1 diabetes.

The chain carries TRBV2 and TRBJ2-1; D gene unclear. Trimming took off 2 bases at V and 9 bases at J, with 8 bases between the two ends. The V gene's germline CDR1 is SNHLY and CDR2 FYNNEI. This CDR3 region has 12 residues. The CDR3 coding sequence is TGTGCCAGCAGTGAACCAATTGGTGAGCAGTTCTTC. Its protein is CASSEPIGEQFF.

The V gene is TRBV4-3, the J gene TRBJ2-3, with D possibly being TRBD2 (6 bases). Germline V gene lookup returns CDR1 LGHNA and CDR2 YSLEER. The CDR3 length is 16 residues. Between the trimmed V and J ends, which lost 0 bases and 4 bases, there was a span of 14 bases. As DNA, the CDR3 is TGCGCCAGCAGCCAAGAAGCGGGCAGCCCCCCAGATACGCAGTATTTT. Its protein product is CASSQEAGSPPDTQYF.

The rearrangement joins TRBV5-6 to TRBJ2-6; D is undetermined. Germline loops: CDR1 SGHDT, CDR2 YYEEEE. V shed 7 bases and J shed 4 bases, with 9 bases lying between them. The CDR3 has 13 amino acids. DNA for the CDR3: TGTGCCAGCGTACTCTCCGGGGCCAACGTCCTGACTTTC. Encoded protein: CASVLSGANVLTF.

The V and J genes are TRBV2 and TRBJ1-6; D is unclear. The germline V gene encodes CDR1 SNHLY and CDR2 FYNNEI. The germline V and J ends were trimmed by 6 bases and 0 bases, with 12 bases remaining between them. This CDR3 has 16 amino acids. In nucleotides, the CDR3 is TGTGCCAGCAGAACGAGAGGAATCTCCTATAATTCACCCCTCCACTTT. Protein product: CASRTRGISYNSPLHF.

This clone was detected only a few times. This chain joins TRBV28 and TRBJ1-2, with unresolved D. CDR1 is MDHEN, CDR2 SYDVKM, per germline. The CDR3 extends over 12 amino acids. V lost 3 bases to trimming and J lost 7 bases, with 9 bases between them. The CDR3 region is CASSFSGPGYTF. CDR3 DNA: TGTGCCAGCAGTTTTTCCGGCCCTGGCTACACCTTC.

The V call is TRBV7-2, the J call TRBJ2-5, with 8 bases aligning to TRBD2. This CDR3 region has 15 residues. The germline CDR1 and CDR2 sequences are SGHTA and FQGNSA. V lost 2 bases and J lost 3; bases outside the gene matches: 5. The CDR3 DNA reads TGTGCCAGCAGCTTAAGGCTACTAGCGGAAGAGACCCAGTACTTC. The encoded protein is CASSLRLLAEETQYF.

The chain recombines TRBV14 with TRBJ2-7, with TRBD1 identical over 7 bases. Losses at the gene ends were 1 base for V and 7 bases for J; bases not matched to a gene: 10. The CDR3 is made up of 15 amino acids. Looked up from germline, CDR1 is SGHDN and CDR2 is FVKESK. The CDR3 sequence: CASSQGTGGLLEQYF. CDR3 nucleotide sequence: TGTGCCAGCAGCCAAGGGACAGGAGGACTCTTAGAGCAGTACTTC.

In this sample, this clone turned up many times. The V call is TRBV7-9, the J call TRBJ2-6; 8 bases line up with TRBD1. The germline gives CDR1 SEHNR, CDR2 FQNEAQ (reference sequence). V shed 5 bases, J shed 5 bases, and the junction held 14 bases outside the gene matches. The CDR3 totals 18 residues. The CDR3 loop is CASSPPRDRTKWANVLTF. Written as DNA, the CDR3 is TGTGCCAGCAGCCCGCCACGGGACAGGACGAAATGGGCCAACGTCCTGACTTTC.

This clone was detected only a few times. J is TRBJ2-3 and V is TRBV4-2, with 9 positions matching TRBD2. Per the germline V gene, CDR1 is LGHNA and CDR2 is YNFKEQ. The CDR3 is 22 amino acids. V dropped 0 bases and J dropped 2; count of bases not matched to a gene: 21. The CDR3 sequence is CASSQEVSSGGSIHPVTDTQYF. CDR3 sequence (DNA): TGTGCCAGCAGCCAAGAAGTGTCGAGCGGGGGGTCTATTCACCCAGTCACAGATACGCAGTATTTT.

DNA for the CDR3: TGCGCCAGCCACAGACAGGGGATGAACACTGAAGCTTTCTTT. Translated, it gives CASHRQGMNTEAFF. This chain joins TRBV5-1 and TRBJ1-1; 8 nucleotides line up with TRBD1. Germline trimming cut 7 bases from V and 0 bases from J; bases unmatched to any gene: 5. Germline V gives CDR1 SGHRS, CDR2 YFSETQ. CDR3 size: 14 residues.

This clone was seen at least ten times. The V gene is TRBV5-6, the J gene TRBJ2-3, with TRBD2 matching 10 bases. The CDR3 totals 16 residues. In germline, CDR1 is SGHDT, CDR2 YYEEEE. V gave up 3 bases and J gave up 5 bases; unmatched junction bases: 9. CDR3 nucleotide sequence: TGTGCCAGCAGCTCACTAGCGGGGAACCCTGGAGATACGCAGTATTTT. It is translated as CASSSLAGNPGDTQYF.

This clone has just a few counts. The V and J genes are TRBV5-1 and TRBJ2-3, with 10 bases lining up with TRBD2. The CDR3 is made up of 14 amino acids. The V gene's germline CDR1 is SGHRS and CDR2 YFSETQ. V lost 5 bases and J lost 2; bases outside the gene matches: 2. The CDR3 protein is CASRLAGTTDTQYF. CDR3 coding DNA: TGCGCCAGCAGACTAGCGGGGACCACAGATACGCAGTATTTT.

In DNA, the CDR3 is TGTGCCAGCAGTTTATACGGGGGGGCCCGGGAGCAGTACTTC. Protein product: CASSLYGGAREQYF. The chain is built from TRBV28 and TRBJ2-7, with 8 positions matching TRBD2. CDR1 and CDR2 from the germline V gene are MDHEN and SYDVKM. The CDR3 is made up of 14 amino acids. J gave up 7 bases and V 1 base, and 6 bases lay outside the gene matches.

This clone was found a few times. The rearrangement uses TRBV20-1 and TRBJ2-7; possible D gene TRBD2, 6 bases. Germline values: CDR1 DFQATT, CDR2 SNEGSKA (reference sequence). The V and J ends lost 6 bases and 9 bases respectively, with 15 bases between them. This CDR3 is built from 11 residues. CDR3 sequence (DNA): TGCAGTGCCGCGAGGGGAGGCGTGCAGTACTTC. Its protein is CSAARGGVQYF.

This clone was found a few times. The genes are TRBV4-3 and TRBJ2-7, with 9 bases fitting TRBD1. CDR1 LGHNA and CDR2 YSLEER come from the germline V gene. V trimming: 0 bases; J trimming: 5 bases; junction bases outside the gene matches: 8. This CDR3 is built from 16 residues. The CDR3 region has the DNA TGCGCCAGCAGCCAAGAAGCGAACAGGGGGCCTAACGAGCAGTACTTC. Its protein product is CASSQEANRGPNEQYF.

V is TRBV9 and J is TRBJ1-2; tentative D call: TRBD1 (6 bases). The CDR3 has 13 amino acids. Germline V gene sequence: CDR1 SGDLS, CDR2 YYNGEE. The V end lost 4 bases, the J end lost 8 bases, and 15 bases lay between the germline ends. The CDR3, as DNA: TGTGCCAGCAGCTCAGCACAGGGATCCGGCTACACCTTC. Translating gives CASSSAQGSGYTF.

This chain joins TRBV7-9 and TRBJ1-4, with D hard to call. The CDR3 has 13 residues. V lost 4 bases and J lost 8, with 11 bases in between. Per the germline V gene, CDR1 is SEHNR and CDR2 is FQNEAQ (reference sequence). The CDR3 here is CASSSNYPEKLFF. For the CDR3, the DNA is TGTGCCAGCAGCTCAAATTACCCAGAAAAACTGTTTTTT. The variable domain in full, with the rest retrieved from reference TRBV7-9 and TRBJ1-4, is DTGVSQNPRHKITKRGQNVTFRCDPISEHNRLYWYRQTLGQGPEFLTYFQNEAQLEKSRLLSDRFSAERPKGSFSTLEIQRTEQGDSAMYLCASSSNYPEKLFFGSGTQLSVL.

V and J are TRBV12-5 and TRBJ2-5; TRBD2 matches at 7 bases. Germline V gene data show CDR1 as LGHNT and CDR2 as FRNRAP. The CDR3 consists of 18 residues. After removal of 1 base from V and 5 bases from J, the junction contained 16 bases not matched to a gene. The chain's CDR3 is CASGLARSSTGGRETQYF. The CDR3 bases are TGTGCTAGTGGTTTGGCTCGTTCCTCCACGGGGGGAAGGGAGACCCAGTACTTC.

This rearrangement joins TRBV7-9 to TRBJ2-1; 10 positions match TRBD2. The CDR3 loop spans 14 amino acids. The germline V gene has CDR1 SEHNR and CDR2 FQNEAQ (reference sequence). After removal of 6 bases from V and 10 bases from J, the junction contained 9 bases not matched to a gene. In DNA, the CDR3 is TGTGCCAGCAGAATGGGACTAGCGAAGATAGAGCAGTTCTTC. Its protein is CASRMGLAKIEQFF.

This clone was detected many times. The chain employs TRBV7-2 and TRBJ2-7; possibly TRBD1 for D (6 bases). CDR3 length equals 15 residues. With 4 bases removed from V and 3 bases from J, the gap between germline ends came to 16 bases. The germline V gene has CDR1 SGHTA and CDR2 FQGNSA. CDR3 residues: CASSSPGEGIYEQYF. The CDR3 nucleotides are TGTGCCAGCAGCTCACCAGGGGAAGGCATCTACGAGCAGTACTTC.

The V and J genes are TRBV7-2 and TRBJ2-7; 7 bases agree with TRBD2. The CDR3 extends over 12 amino acids. J was trimmed by 3 bases and V by 10 bases; bases with no gene match: 6. Germline loops: CDR1 SGHTA, CDR2 FQGNSA. CDR3 nucleotides: TGTGCCACCTCAGGGAGGGGCTACGAGCAGTACTTC. Its translation is CATSGRGYEQYF.

This chain connects TRBV7-2 to TRBJ2-7; 7 nucleotides line up with TRBD1. CDR1 is SGHTA, CDR2 FQGNSA, per germline. There are 14 residues in the CDR3. V lost 5 bases, J lost 3 bases, and 7 bases stayed unmatched. CDR3 nucleotides: TGTGCCAGCAGCACAGGGGAATGGGGCTACGAGCAGTACTTC. Translating it yields CASSTGEWGYEQYF.

This chain links TRBV15 with TRBJ2-5; D not resolved. V lost 0 bases and J lost 2, with 7 bases in between. This CDR3 contains 14 residues. The germline V gene has CDR1 LNHNV and CDR2 YYDKDF (reference sequence). The DNA for the CDR3 is TGTGCCACCAGCAGAGATCCTCATCAAGAGACCCAGTACTTC. Protein product: CATSRDPHQETQYF.

CDR3 in amino acids: CASSLGGAGYNEQYF. The CDR3 bases are TGTGCCAGCAGCTTGGGGGGAGCGGGATACAACGAGCAGTACTTC. V gene TRBV5-4 combines with J gene TRBJ2-7; 7 bases are shared with TRBD2. Trimming cost V 0 bases and J 5 bases; bases outside gene matches: 8. The CDR3 covers 15 residues. From germline, CDR1 is SGHNT and CDR2 YYREEE (reference sequence).

There are a few counts of this clone. The chain uses TRBV6-5 and TRBJ1-2; D gene uncertain. Germline V gene sequence: CDR1 MNHEY, CDR2 SVGAGI. Trimming stripped 6 bases from V and 7 bases from J, with 15 bases between. This CDR3 region has 13 residues. DNA of the CDR3: TGTGCCAGCAGGTCCCCCGAGTCCTTTGGCTACACCTTC. Protein sequence: CASRSPESFGYTF.

This clone turned up a few times. The chain is built from TRBV6-1 and TRBJ1-1; a weak D match, TRBD1 (5 bases). The CDR3 sequence is 14 residues long. Germline assignment: CDR1 MNHNS and CDR2 SASEGT. Between the trimmed V and J ends, which lost 4 bases and 4 bases, there was a span of 13 bases. The DNA for the CDR3 is TGTGCCAGCAGTGTAGAAGTTGGGGGCACTGAAGCTTTCTTT. It translates to CASSVEVGGTEAFF.